This TCR beta chain was captured by sequencing in a study of cytomegalovirus exposure and HLA in healthy donors (dated by TCRdb to the late 2010s). Notes on the research overall: An earlier analysis of approximately 600 of the donors reported 250 to 300 Gb of sequence data and 117 million unique TCR beta sequences from 150 million to 200 million T cells. Donor age, sex, ethnicity and CMV serostatus were compiled alongside the repertoire data. HLA typing covered class I and class II loci at four-digit resolution. A later analysis re-analyzed previously published TCR beta repertoires from 660 or so donors and added high-resolution HLA genotyping to study TCR occurrence patterns. The study combined high-throughput TCR immunosequencing, statistical association of individual TCRs with disease status, and machine learning to predict cytomegalovirus infection status. All discovery cohort repertoires had been generated on a single sequencing platform. In addition to the first cohort of 650 to 800 subjects, a separate validation cohort of about 120 different subjects was used. The study profiled the T cell repertoires of about 720 subjects by immunosequencing and related them to cytomegalovirus serostatus. The study was designed to test whether signatures of past pathogen exposure could be identified by cataloging public T cell receptors. On average, around 200,000 unique TCR beta nucleotide sequences were sequenced per donor among several hundred genotyped donors of the cohort, with about 17% of those sequences being non-productive. Four to six DR-DQ haplotypes were handled as single units for association and clustering, since linkage in the cohort was strong. The genetic ancestry cluster associated with self-reported Caucasian donors included about four fifths of the roughly 400 genotyped donors. In the later analysis, no new phenotypic data were used to find candidate immune exposures; instead, reliance was placed on TCR beta sequences and their occurrence across donors. In an earlier analysis of more than 550 of the donors, high-throughput TCR beta sequencing was used to judge whether each TCR beta V gene segment behaved as functional or pseudogenic. Typing coverage differed by locus: A, B, C, DRB1 and DQB1 were typed in roughly 629-630 donors, DQA1 in about 500, DPA1 in 600 to 610, and DPB1 in just under 490. An early release covering roughly 580 HLA-typed donors comprised 250 to 350 gigabases of sequencing data and approximately 80 million unique TCR sequences. Genome-wide SNP genotypes for about three fifths of the roughly 670 donors were used in a later genetic analysis, which treated that subset as a discovery cohort. The paper as a whole reports these results and caveats: Across donors, most TCR sequences were observed very rarely, whereas some public TCRs were present in many individuals. In vitro tests confirmed that three of the cytomegalovirus-associated TCR beta chains recognize cytomegalovirus antigens. According to a later analysis, most CMV-associated TCR beta chains appeared to be HLA-restricted, and the HLA associations seemed to be driven largely by CMV exposure. A later analysis found that TCR association rates varied across HLA loci, with DRB1 alleles showing the most associated TCRs and HLA-C alleles the fewest. CMV serostatus was the only immune exposure information available for the cohort. Several of the top co-occurrence clusters appeared to be linked to parvovirus B19, influenza, CMV and Epstein-Barr virus, according to a later analysis. The study listed over 150 TCR beta chains as associated with cytomegalovirus. Sequencing depth was assumed to be roughly uniform across donors in the presence/absence analyses, though that assumption may not hold. In an earlier analysis of roughly 500 of the donors, most TCR beta V segments appeared in productive rearrangements about 87% or about 30% of the time, broadly matching IMGT annotations. A cluster of highly shared sequence variants was judged likely to represent a technical artifact of the sequencing pipeline. A later analysis associated roughly 17,000 TCR beta sequences with specific HLA alleles at a false discovery rate of 0.05. Correlated functional status among segregating V segments might reflect linkage disequilibrium, but an unknown experimental factor could not be ruled out. In a later genetic analysis, a missense DCLRE1C variant was associated with V-gene and J-gene trimming of TCR beta chains, and the association was replicated in an independent cohort. Assigning TCR associations to individual alleles was difficult when HLA alleles, especially DR and DQ, strongly co-occurred. Some IMGT-functional V segments, including TRBV6-2 and TRBV6-3, could not be distinguished by the 87-base-pair reads and were therefore excluded. The authors suggested that the approach could potentially be generalized to other disease states and immunological phenotypes. The earlier analysis of some 540 of the donors excluded 15 to 20 rarely observed V segments, including chromosome 9 orphons, because counts were too low. Because some donors lacked HLA typing at each locus, the association tests relied only on the typed subset. A later genetic analysis reported fewer N-insertions in productive TCRs among donors in an Asian-associated ancestry cluster than the roughly 700-donor mean. A further reported finding was that TCR beta sequences accurately predicted the HLA-A and HLA-B alleles for most subjects in the first cohort. Cytomegalovirus status was reported to be diagnosed by the classifier with high specificity and sensitivity in both the original and validation cohorts. Only TCR beta chains were sequenced in this cohort, and the absence of alpha or paired-chain data limited detectable features. A later analysis found that HLA-associated TCR beta chains were more clonally expanded and had lower generation probabilities than equally common non-associated chains.

V and J lose 0 bases and 3 bases, and a span of 6 bases separates them. CDR1 and CDR2 were assigned from the germline V gene as SGHVS and FNYEAQ. The CDR3 numbers 13 residues from cysteine through phenylalanine. Only the CDR3 DNA is retained, 39 bases long and in frame from the first base. This clone was counted between two and nine times. Its specific antigen is unknown. Nothing much larger sits one base from this clone, and base qualities are not available. Preparation of the library involved the immunoSEQ multiplex PCR assay. A mixture of 60 forward primers for TCR Vbeta segments and 13 reverse primers for TCR Jbeta segments was used in the multiplex PCR. The CDR3 region of rearranged TCR beta genes was amplified from genomic DNA by a multiplex PCR assay. The Illumina HiSeq System was used to sequence the amplified TCR beta libraries as 87-base-pair reads. Turning to the authors' computational methods: Across the 666 repertoires, a later analysis counted roughly 84 million unique TCR beta chains, roughly 11 million of which were shared by at least two donors. Raw reads were error-corrected and collapsed into unique sequences with a nearest-neighbor algorithm that merged closely related sequences to remove PCR and sequencing errors. CDR3 sequences were aligned to IMGT reference sequences to assign V, D and J gene segments. For a sequence to be retained, a match of at least six nucleotides was required to both a V gene segment and a J gene segment. Rearrangements were classified as productive when the CDR3 lacked stop codons and remained in frame with V and J, and all other rearrangements were classified as non-productive. Following IMGT convention, CDR3 was defined as the stretch from the second conserved V-encoded cysteine to the conserved J-encoded phenylalanine. The earlier analysis of 450 to 750 of the donors excluded any sequence lacking an unambiguous match to a single V gene segment. An earlier analysis of 500 to 600 of the donors classified V segments as functional when productive rearrangements were above 56.7% and as segregating when the standard deviation between donors was above 5%. A statistical classification framework was built for diagnosing cytomegalovirus status from the catalog of TCR beta chain sequences. V and J gene assignment, in a later analysis, came from comparing TCR nucleotide sequences with IMGT/GENE-DB human TR gene sequences. The TCRdist pipeline was used in a later analysis to assign CDR3 sequences and most-parsimonious VDJ recombination scenarios. In a later analysis, every TCR beta chain was defined by the combination of its CDR3 amino acid sequence and its V-gene family, and reads without a unique V-gene family were dropped. To address suspected cross-contamination and a sequencing artifact, a later analysis removed approximately 600 highly shared, low-generation-probability nucleotide sequences. In a later analysis, a clonal expansion index for each public chain was calculated from normalized within-repertoire ranks of inferred template counts. In a later analysis, generation probabilities were computed with a VDJ recombination model fitted to out-of-frame rearrangements, and the resulting probabilities were checked against IGoR. In a later analysis, hypergeometric tests were used to score TCR-TCR, TCR-HLA and TCR-CMV co-occurrence, with a repertoire-size bias correction applied to TCR pairs. False discovery rates were estimated in a later analysis by permuting HLA or CMV assignments 20 times. In a later analysis, co-occurring TCRs were grouped using DBSCAN, with TCRdist sequence similarity added in when clustering inside HLA-allele-positive subsets. Repertoires with fewer than 30,000 or more than 120,000 public chains, plus five repertoires with anomalous nucleotide sharing, were excluded from co-occurrence clustering. What TCRdb holds here is the immuneACCESS table cut down to in-frame rearrangements. Part of the clones is not present; checked against another copy, under half of the missing clones reflect an unresolved V gene, and the others are unexplained. V and J calls and clone size follow that table, whereas D and trimming were derived from the DNA. Here the sample has over 150,000 clones; roughly 80% occur a single time. Of the sample, about 2% is held by the ten largest clones.

In total, just over 650 healthy bone marrow donors made up the cohort. At the time of sampling, every cohort member was nominally healthy, though immune exposures that went unrecorded were likely present. CMV serostatus was positive for 250 to 300 and negative for about 55% of the roughly 670 cohort members, and was not recorded for this donor. Each donor provided a peripheral blood sample, and peripheral blood mononuclear cells were used for TCR beta sequencing. Genomic DNA was extracted from the blood cell samples with the Qiagen DNeasy Blood Extraction Kit. Sequences were obtained from PBMCs. The receptor comes from a human donor in good health. This chain is built from TRBV7-6 and TRBJ2-7, with a weak D call of TRBD1 (5 bases match). This receptor carries the CDR3 CASSLATDYEQYF. The nucleotide sequence reads TGTGCCAGCAGCTTAGCGACAGACTACGAGCAGTACTTC.